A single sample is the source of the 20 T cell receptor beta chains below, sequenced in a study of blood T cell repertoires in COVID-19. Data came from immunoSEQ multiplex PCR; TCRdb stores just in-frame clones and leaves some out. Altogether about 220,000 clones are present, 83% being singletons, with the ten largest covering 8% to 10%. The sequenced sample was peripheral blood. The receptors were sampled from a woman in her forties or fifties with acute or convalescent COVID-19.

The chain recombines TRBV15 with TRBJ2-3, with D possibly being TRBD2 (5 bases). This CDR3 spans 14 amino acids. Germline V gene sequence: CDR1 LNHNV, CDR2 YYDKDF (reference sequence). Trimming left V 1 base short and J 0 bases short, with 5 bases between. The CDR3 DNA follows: TGTGCCACCAGCAGAGCGGGGAGCACAGATACGCAGTATTTT. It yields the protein CATSRAGSTDTQYF.

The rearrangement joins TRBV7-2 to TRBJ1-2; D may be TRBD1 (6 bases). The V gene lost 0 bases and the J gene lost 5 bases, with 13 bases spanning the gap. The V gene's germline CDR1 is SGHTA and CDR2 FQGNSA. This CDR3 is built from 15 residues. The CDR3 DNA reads TGTGCCAGCAGCTTAGCGGTCGTCAGGGGTTATGGCTACACCTTC. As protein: CASSLAVVRGYGYTF. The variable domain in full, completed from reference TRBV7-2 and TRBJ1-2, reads GAGVSQSPSNKVTEKGKDVELRCDPISGHTALYWYRQSLGQGLEFLIYFQGNSAPDKSGLPSDRFSAERTGGSVSTLTIQRTQQEDSAVYLCASSLAVVRGYGYTFGSGTRLTVV.

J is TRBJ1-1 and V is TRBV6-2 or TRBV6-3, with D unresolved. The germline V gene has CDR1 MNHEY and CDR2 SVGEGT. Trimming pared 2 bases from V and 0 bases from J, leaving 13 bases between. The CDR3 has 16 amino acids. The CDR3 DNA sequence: TGTGCCAGCAGTTACGGGCCAGGTCCCCTGAACACTGAAGCTTTCTTT. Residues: CASSYGPGPLNTEAFF.

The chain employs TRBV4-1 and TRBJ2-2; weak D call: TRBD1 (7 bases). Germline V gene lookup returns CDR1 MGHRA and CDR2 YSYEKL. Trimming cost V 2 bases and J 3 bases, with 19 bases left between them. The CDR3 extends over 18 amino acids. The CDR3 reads CASSQKPWGRGDTGELFF. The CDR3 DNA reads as TGCGCCAGCAGCCAAAAACCCTGGGGCAGGGGGGACACCGGGGAGCTGTTTTTT.

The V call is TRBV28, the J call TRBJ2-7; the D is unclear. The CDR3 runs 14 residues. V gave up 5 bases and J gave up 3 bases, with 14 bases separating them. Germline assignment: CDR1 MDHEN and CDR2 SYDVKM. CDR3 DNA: TGTGCCAGCAGTCGAGAGGCAGAAATCTACGAGCAGTACTTC. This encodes CASSREAEIYEQYF.

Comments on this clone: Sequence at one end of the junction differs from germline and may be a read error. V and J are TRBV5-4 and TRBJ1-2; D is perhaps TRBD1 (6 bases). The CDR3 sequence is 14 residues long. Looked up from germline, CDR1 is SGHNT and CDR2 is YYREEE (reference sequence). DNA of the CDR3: TGTGCCAGCACCTTGGGGGGCGGTGACTATGGCTACACCTTC. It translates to CASTLGGGDYGYTF. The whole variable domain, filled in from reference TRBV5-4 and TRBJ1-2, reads ETGVTQSPTHLIKTRGQQVTLRCSSQSGHNTVSWYQQALGQGPQFIFQYYREEENGRGNFPPRFSGLQFPNYSSELNVNALELDDSALYLCASTLGGGDYGYTFGSGTRLTVV.

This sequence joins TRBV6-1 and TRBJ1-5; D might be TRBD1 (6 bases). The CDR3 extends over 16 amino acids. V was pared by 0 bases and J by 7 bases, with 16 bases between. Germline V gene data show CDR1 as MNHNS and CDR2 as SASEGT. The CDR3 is CASSEARQASGQPQHF. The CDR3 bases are TGTGCCAGCAGTGAAGCGAGACAGGCATCAGGGCAGCCCCAGCATTTT.

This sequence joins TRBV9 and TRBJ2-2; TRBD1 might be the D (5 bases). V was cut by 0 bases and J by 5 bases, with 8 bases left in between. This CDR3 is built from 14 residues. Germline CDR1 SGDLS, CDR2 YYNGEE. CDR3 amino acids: CASSVEGSTGELFF. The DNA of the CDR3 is TGTGCCAGCAGCGTAGAGGGGTCTACCGGGGAGCTGTTTTTT.

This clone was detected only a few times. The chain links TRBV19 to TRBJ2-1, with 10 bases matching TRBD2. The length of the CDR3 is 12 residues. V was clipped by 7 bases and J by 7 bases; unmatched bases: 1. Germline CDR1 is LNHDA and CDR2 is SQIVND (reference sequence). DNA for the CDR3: TGTGCCAGTAAGCGGGAGGGTAATGAGCAGTTCTTC. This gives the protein CASKREGNEQFF.

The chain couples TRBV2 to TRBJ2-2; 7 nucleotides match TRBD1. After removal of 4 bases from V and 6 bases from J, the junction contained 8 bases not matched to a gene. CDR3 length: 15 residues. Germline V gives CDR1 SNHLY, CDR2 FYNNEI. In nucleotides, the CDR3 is TGTGCCAGCAGTGTCGAGGGGGCGTTCGCCGGGGAGCTGTTTTTT. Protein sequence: CASSVEGAFAGELFF.

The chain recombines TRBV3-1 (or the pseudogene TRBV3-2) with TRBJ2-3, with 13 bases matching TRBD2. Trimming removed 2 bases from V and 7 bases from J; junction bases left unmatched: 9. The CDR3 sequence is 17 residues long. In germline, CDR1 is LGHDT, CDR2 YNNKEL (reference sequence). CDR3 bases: TGTGCCAGCAGCCAAATTTTCGAGGGACTAGCGGGAAATACGCAGTATTTT. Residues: CASSQIFEGLAGNTQYF.

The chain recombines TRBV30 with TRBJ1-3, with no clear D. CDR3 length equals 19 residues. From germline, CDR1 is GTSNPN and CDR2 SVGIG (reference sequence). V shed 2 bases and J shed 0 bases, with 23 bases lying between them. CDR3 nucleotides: TGTGCCTGGAGTCTTCGTGGTTTGGTAGCTTGGGTCTCTGGAAACACCATATATTTT. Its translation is CAWSLRGLVAWVSGNTIYF.

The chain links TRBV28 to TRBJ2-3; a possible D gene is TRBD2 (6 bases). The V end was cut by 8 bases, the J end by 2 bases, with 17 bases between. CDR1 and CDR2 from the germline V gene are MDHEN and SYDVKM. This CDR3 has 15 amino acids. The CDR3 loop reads CASLLRGGYTDTQYF. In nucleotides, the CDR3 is TGTGCCAGCCTACTAAGGGGAGGCTACACAGATACGCAGTATTTT.

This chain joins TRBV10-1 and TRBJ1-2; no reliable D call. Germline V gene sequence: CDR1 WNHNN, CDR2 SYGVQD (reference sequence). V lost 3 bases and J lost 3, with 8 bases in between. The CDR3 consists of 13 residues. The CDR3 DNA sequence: TGCGCCAGCAGTGAAAGGAGGGACTATGGCTACACCTTC. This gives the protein CASSERRDYGYTF.

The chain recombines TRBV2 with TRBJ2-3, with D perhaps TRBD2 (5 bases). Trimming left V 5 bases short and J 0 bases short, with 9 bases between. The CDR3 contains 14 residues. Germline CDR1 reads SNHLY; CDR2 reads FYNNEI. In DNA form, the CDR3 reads TGTGCCAGCAGTAAAAGCGGTAGCACAGATACGCAGTATTTT. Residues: CASSKSGSTDTQYF.

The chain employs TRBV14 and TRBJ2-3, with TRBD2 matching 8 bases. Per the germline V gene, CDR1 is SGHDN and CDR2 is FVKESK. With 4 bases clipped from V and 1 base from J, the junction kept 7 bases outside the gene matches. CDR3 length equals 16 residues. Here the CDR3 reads CASSPLAGFGTDTQYF. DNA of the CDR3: TGTGCCAGCAGCCCCTTAGCGGGATTCGGCACAGATACGCAGTATTTT.

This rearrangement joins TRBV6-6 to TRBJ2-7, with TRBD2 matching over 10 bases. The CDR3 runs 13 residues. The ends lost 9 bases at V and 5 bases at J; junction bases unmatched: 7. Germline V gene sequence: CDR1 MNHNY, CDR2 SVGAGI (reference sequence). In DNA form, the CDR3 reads TGTGCCAGTGGGGCTAGCGGGAGCAACGAGCAGTACTTC. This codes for CASGASGSNEQYF.

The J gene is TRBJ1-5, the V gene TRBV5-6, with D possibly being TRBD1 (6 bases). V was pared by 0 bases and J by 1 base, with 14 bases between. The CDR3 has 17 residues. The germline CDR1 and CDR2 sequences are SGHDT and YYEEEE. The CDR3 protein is CASSLASGGGSNQPQHF. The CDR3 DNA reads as TGTGCCAGCAGCTTGGCCTCTGGGGGCGGGAGCAATCAGCCCCAGCATTTT.

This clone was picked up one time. The CDR3 loop is CASSWDRTYGYTF. CDR3 nucleotide sequence: TGCGCCAGCAGCTGGGACAGGACCTATGGCTACACCTTC. The chain has TRBV5-1 and TRBJ1-2; TRBD1 matches at 8 bases. V gave up 3 bases and J gave up 4 bases; unmatched junction bases: 2. Germline-derived CDR1 and CDR2 are SGHRS and YFSETQ. The CDR3 spans 13 residues. The whole variable domain, filled in from reference TRBV5-1 and TRBJ1-2, reads KAGVTQTPRYLIKTRGQQVTLSCSPISGHRSVSWYQQTPGQGLQFLFEYFSETQRNKGNFPGRFSGRQFSNSRSEMNVSTLELGDSALYLCASSWDRTYGYTFGSGTRLTVV.

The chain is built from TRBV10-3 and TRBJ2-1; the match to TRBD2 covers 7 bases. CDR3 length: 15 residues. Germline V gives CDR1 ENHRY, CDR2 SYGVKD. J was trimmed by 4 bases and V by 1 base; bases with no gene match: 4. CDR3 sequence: CAISEWASGYNEQFF. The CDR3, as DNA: TGTGCCATCAGTGAGTGGGCTAGCGGTTACAATGAGCAGTTCTTC.